This entry is about one T cell receptor beta chain. The data derive from a study of OX40 agonist ivuxolimab in advanced cancers. Study in general: In three patients, partial responses were observed, one with hepatocellular carcinoma and two with cutaneous melanoma.

The repertoire was sequenced with immunoSEQ multiplex PCR; TCRdb's copy has only in-frame clones and lacks some. Seen here are some 59,000 clones, more than 85% observed once, and the top ten hold 8.7%. V lost 4 bases and J lost 4, with 14 bases in between. Germline V gives CDR1 SGDLS, CDR2 YYNGEE. The CDR3 is made up of 14 amino acids. The source is an adult with an advanced solid tumor such as melanoma, head and neck, liver or kidney cancer. The source material was CD4+ or CD8+ T cells sorted from blood, sampled in a trial of the OX40 agonist ivuxolimab. J is TRBJ1-1 and V is TRBV9; D is uncertain. In nucleotides, the CDR3 is TGTGCCAGCAGCCCCCTCTGGGCGGGCACTGAAGCTTTCTTT. Residues: CASSPLWAGTEAFF.